The 10 T cell receptor beta chains below come from one sample, sequenced in a study of post-analysis software for immune sequencing data. The library was made from cDNA and included unique molecular identifiers. Using its own MiXCR run on the PCR reads, TCRdb lists one record per CDR3 protein. The sample contains around 400,000 distinct CDR3 sequences, roughly 40% of which appear only once. Their antigens are not known. Study-wide results and limits: Patients carried 5 or 6 TRBV segments more frequently than controls did, and TRBV5-6, TRBV5-1 and TRBV20-1 were among them.

The sequencing sample was made of blood. The receptors were gathered from a girl aged 2 to 10 with multiple sclerosis.

This clonotype was detected only a few times. DNA for the CDR3: TGTGCCACCAGCGACGTAAGCTCCTACAATGAGCAGTTCTTC. It codes for CATSDVSSYNEQFF. J is TRBJ2-1 and V is TRBV24-1, with D unclear. The V gene's germline CDR1 is KGHDR and CDR2 SFDVKD. The V and J ends lost 7 bases and 0 bases respectively, with 9 bases between them. The CDR3 loop spans 14 amino acids.

The genes are TRBV5-6 and TRBJ2-3; 8 bases map to TRBD2. This CDR3 is built from 16 residues. Germline V gives CDR1 SGHDT, CDR2 YYEEEE. After removal of 6 bases from V and 4 bases from J, the junction contained 13 bases not matched to a gene. The CDR3 is CASNRRLRGVADTQYF. The CDR3 nucleotides read TGTGCCAGCAACCGGCGTTTGCGGGGGGTTGCAGATACGCAGTATTTT. The full variable domain, rest sourced from reference TRBV5-6 and TRBJ2-3, is DAGVTQSPTHLIKTRGQQVTLRCSPKSGHDTVSWYQQALGQGPQFIFQYYEEEERQRGNFPDRFSGHQFPNYSSELNVNALLLGDSALYLCASNRRLRGVADTQYFGPGTRLTVL.

The chain employs TRBV28 and TRBJ2-7; 14 bases agree with TRBD2. Germline-derived CDR1 and CDR2 are MDHEN and SYDVKM. V gave up 4 bases and J gave up 5 bases; unmatched junction bases: 10. This CDR3 comprises 17 residues. This CDR3 reads CASSSPGTSGRKNEQYF. Written as DNA, the CDR3 is TGTGCCAGCAGTTCCCCCGGGACTAGCGGGAGAAAGAACGAGCAGTACTTC.

This chain uses TRBV18 with TRBJ2-1, with 8 positions matching TRBD1. Germline V gene sequence: CDR1 KGHSH, CDR2 LQKENI. The CDR3 is 15 amino acids. V trimming: 2 bases; J trimming: 4 bases; junction bases outside the gene matches: 4. The CDR3: CASSPSGGDYNEQFF. The DNA of the CDR3 is TGTGCCAGCTCACCATCAGGGGGCGATTACAATGAGCAGTTCTTC.

This clonotype showed up just a few times. This chain joins TRBV7-9 and TRBJ2-7, with D perhaps matching TRBD2 (6 bases). With the DNA end fitting TRBJ2-5 better, the J assignment may be wrong. Germline assignment: CDR1 SEHNR and CDR2 FQNEAQ (reference sequence). The CDR3 is 16 amino acids. The CDR3 DNA is TGTGCCAGCAGCTTGAATAGCGGCCCCTTGGGAGAGACCCAGTACTTC. Protein sequence: CASSLNSGPLGETQYF.

This clonotype was counted only a few times. V gene TRBV2 combines with J gene TRBJ2-7; no clear D gene. With 3 bases removed from V and 6 bases from J, the gap between germline ends came to 15 bases. The CDR3 totals 14 residues. Germline V gene data show CDR1 as SNHLY and CDR2 as FYNNEI. The CDR3 protein is CASSDSNPLSEQYF. CDR3 DNA sequence: TGTGCCAGCAGTGATTCTAACCCTCTTTCCGAGCAGTACTTC. Supplemented by reference TRBV2 and TRBJ2-7, the full variable domain reads EPEVTQTPSHQVTQMGQEVILRCVPISNHLYFYWYRQILGQKVEFLVSFYNNEISEKSEIFDDQFSVERPDGSNFTLKIRSTKLEDSAMYFCASSDSNPLSEQYFGPGTRLTVT.

This clonotype was seen a few times. This sequence joins TRBV4-1 and TRBJ2-2, with D maybe TRBD1 (6 bases). This CDR3 spans 15 amino acids. CDR1 is MGHRA and CDR2 is YSYEKL in the germline V gene. V lost 3 bases and J 6 bases, leaving 14 bases between the germline ends. In nucleotides, the CDR3 is TGCGCCAGCAGCCAGACCCACAGGGACGCCGGGGAGCTGTTTTTT. This gives the protein CASSQTHRDAGELFF.

This sequence joins TRBV20-1 and TRBJ2-1; weak D call: TRBD2 (5 bases). V lost 3 bases, J lost 6 bases, and 15 bases lay in between. Germline lookup yields CDR1 DFQATT and CDR2 SNEGSKA (reference sequence). The CDR3 runs to 14 residues. CDR3 in amino acids: CSARRGGRGNEQFF. Here the CDR3 DNA reads TGCAGTGCTAGGCGCGGTGGGAGAGGCAATGAGCAGTTCTTC.

V gene TRBV5-6 combines with J gene TRBJ1-4; TRBD1 is a possible D gene (5 bases). The CDR3 sequence is 17 residues long. The V end was cut by 3 bases, the J end by 0 bases, with 15 bases between. From germline, CDR1 is SGHDT and CDR2 YYEEEE. The CDR3 protein is CASSWGSRAATNEKLFF. The CDR3 DNA follows: TGTGCCAGCAGCTGGGGGAGCAGGGCTGCAACTAATGAAAAACTGTTTTTT.

This clonotype was counted a few times. CDR3 nucleotides: TGCAGTGCTAGAGATAAATTGGCTTTGGGGGAGCAGTACTTC. Residues: CSARDKLALGEQYF. The chain is built from TRBV20-1 and TRBJ2-7; D gene uncertain. The CDR3 is 14 residues long. V was clipped by 0 bases and J by 7 bases, with 16 bases between them. Per the germline V gene, CDR1 is DFQATT and CDR2 is SNEGSKA (reference sequence).